Below, one TCR beta chain is given with its context. Its specificity is unknown. Findings of the study overall: Greatest tumor Treg TCR overlap was with tumor naive CD4+ cells.

TCRdb fed the 5' RACE reads into MiXCR, producing one record per CDR3 protein. The sample has about 42,000 distinct CDR3 sequences; around 30% are singletons. Germline V CDR1 and CDR2: MNHEY, SVGEGT. Trimming pared 5 bases from V and 7 bases from J, leaving 15 bases between. The CDR3 is 13 residues long. This clonotype originated in a female donor with breast cancer. The genes are TRBV6-2 or TRBV6-3 and TRBJ2-7, with a tentative D call TRBD1 (6 bases). The material sequenced was tumor-infiltrating memory CD4+ T cells sorted from the breast tumor. Subset of the sample: memory CD4+ T cells, CD4+CD45RO+CD25-. This chain's CDR3 is CASSRYRVGEQYF. The DNA of the CDR3 is TGTGCCAGCAGTCGGTACAGGGTAGGGGAGCAGTACTTC.